This TCR beta chain was identified in a study of control samples from healthy donors and cancer patients. CDR3 length equals 15 residues. Losses at the gene ends were 2 bases for V and 4 bases for J; bases not matched to a gene: 4. CDR1 SGHTA and CDR2 FQGNSA come from the germline V gene. Produced via immunoSEQ multiplex PCR; TCRdb's table is partial and in-frame only. The sample gives 150,000 to 200,000 clones, 91% of which show up once; 1.5% is in the top ten. The sequence was obtained from a woman in her twenties or thirties in good health. Input material: blood. This chain joins TRBV7-2 and TRBJ1-5; 8 positions match TRBD1. As DNA, the CDR3 is TGTGCCAGCAGCTTATCAACAGGGGGAAATCAGCCCCAGCATTTT. Protein: CASSLSTGGNQPQHF.